This T cell receptor beta chain was obtained from a study of blood T cell repertoires in COVID-19. Across the study: Collection of acute and convalescent COVID-19 samples took place in the United States, Italy and Spain. T cells, B-cell-depleted T cells, or PBMCs supplied cDNA or gDNA.

In germline, CDR1 is SGHVS, CDR2 FNYEAQ. V lost 1 base to trimming and J lost 2 bases; unmatched junction nucleotides: 4. The CDR3 loop spans 16 amino acids. Per the authors' pipeline: Nucleated cell number was recorded as an estimate derived from reference gene primer amplification. Profiling relied on immunoSEQ multiplex PCR, and the TCRdb table lists in-frame clones only, not all of them. V, J and clone size were drawn from that table, and D and trimming were deduced from the DNA. Of under 200,000 clones in the sample, roughly 90% were seen once. The chain joins TRBV7-6 to TRBJ2-3; TRBD2 matches at 9 bases. The sequencing input was peripheral blood. The source of this sequence is a woman aged 70 to 79 with acute or convalescent COVID-19. The CDR3 DNA reads as TGTGCCAGCAGCTTAGAGCTAGCGGGAATCACAGATACGCAGTATTTT. Its translation is CASSLELAGITDTQYF.